The rows below give T cell receptor beta chains drawn from one sample of a study of blood T cell repertoires in COVID-19. The method was immunoSEQ multiplex PCR; TCRdb's version includes in-frame clones alone and lacks a portion of them. The table has some 160,000 clones, around four fifths seen once. Sequencing was done on a sample of peripheral blood. The receptors were sampled from an elderly woman with COVID-19, enrolled during active disease. The CDR3 runs from the conserved cysteine through the conserved F or W. D genes are given only for firm matches. Clone size appears in some rows only: once, few, many, or a class for an expanded clone.

v_gene,abundance,d_gene,j_gene,CDR3nt,CDR3aa
TRBV20-1,-,-,TRBJ2-2,TGCAGTGCCACTAGTACCGGGGAGCTGTTTTTT,CSATSTGELFF
TRBV7-3,-,TRBD1,TRBJ2-1,TGTGCCAGCAGTTCCGGGACAGGGAGCTATGAGCAGTTCTTC,CASSSGTGSYEQFF
TRBV14,-,-,TRBJ1-6,TGTGCCAGCAGCCAGGCCCAGGGTTTTTACAATTCACCCCTCCACTTT,CASSQAQGFYNSPLHF
TRBV5-8,-,TRBD1,TRBJ2-2,TGTGCCAGCAGCTTGGTACAGGGGCCCACCGGGGAGCTGTTTTTT,CASSLVQGPTGELFF
TRBV18,few,TRBD1,TRBJ1-1,TGTGCCAGCTCGCCTAGGACAGGATCGGGCACTGAAGCTTTCTTT,CASSPRTGSGTEAFF
TRBV6-5,-,-,TRBJ2-7,TGTGCCAGCAGAATCCAGGGGGGAAAATACGAGCAGTACTTC,CASRIQGGKYEQYF
TRBV5-6,-,-,TRBJ2-2,TGTGCCAGCAGCTTGGCCTCACTCACCGGGGAGCTGTTTTTT,CASSLASLTGELFF
TRBV6-5,-,-,TRBJ1-3,TGTGCCAGCAGTTACTCTTGGTCGGCTGGAAACACCATATATTTT,CASSYSWSAGNTIYF
TRBV18,-,-,TRBJ1-3,TGTGCCAGCTCACCGAGAAACTCTGGAAACACCATATATTTT,CASSPRNSGNTIYF
TRBV5-1,-,-,TRBJ2-7,TGCGCCAGCAGCCCTTCTCAGAACGAGCAGTACTTC,CASSPSQNEQYF
TRBV11-2,few,-,TRBJ1-4,TGTGCCAGTATGGGGGCGACAAAACTGTTTTTT,CASMGATKLFF
TRBV5-4,once,-,TRBJ2-2,TGTGCCAGCAGTCTCCTCGCGGGGTCCCCCGGGGAGCTGTTTTTT,CASSLLAGSPGELFF
TRBV5-1,-,TRBD1,TRBJ1-2,TGCGCCAGCAGTTCCCCCCTGACAGGGCACTATGGCTACACCTTC,CASSSPLTGHYGYTF
TRBV6-5,once,-,TRBJ2-7,TGTGCCAGCAAAGTCCCAGCAGGGCGCTACGAGCAGTACTTC,CASKVPAGRYEQYF
TRBV7-2,-,-,TRBJ1-2,TGTGCCAGCAGTCCGGGCTATGGCTACACCTTC,CASSPGYGYTF
TRBV7-9,-,TRBD1,TRBJ1-1,TGTGCCAGCAGCTTAGAAGGGGGCGTTCCCACTGAAGCTTTCTTT,CASSLEGGVPTEAFF
TRBV4-1,-,TRBD1,TRBJ2-1,TGCGCCAGCAGCCAACCGGGACAGGGCAACTACAATGAGCAGTTCTTC,CASSQPGQGNYNEQFF
TRBV5-1,-,-,TRBJ1-1,TGCGCCAGCAGCTATAAGGAGGACACTGAAGCTTTCTTT,CASSYKEDTEAFF
TRBV27,few,-,TRBJ1-6,TGTGCCAGCAGGTGGCGGATCCCAACTAATTCACCCCTCCACTTT,CASRWRIPTNSPLHF
TRBV14,-,TRBD2,TRBJ2-5,TGTGCCAGCAGCCCACTCGGGGGGCAAGAGACCCAGTACTTC,CASSPLGGQETQYF
TRBV29-1,-,-,TRBJ2-5,TGCAGCGTCACGGGGGGCGGGGAGACCCAGTACTTC,CSVTGGGETQYF
TRBV7-2,-,-,TRBJ2-2,TGTGCCAGCAGCTTGACTAGTTTGAACACCGGGGAGCTGTTTTTT,CASSLTSLNTGELFF
TRBV28,-,-,TRBJ1-5,TGTGCCAGCAGTTCACCCCGGGACACCCAACATTTT,CASSSPRDTQHF
TRBV3-1/TRBV3-2,few,TRBD1,TRBJ1-2,TGTGCCAGCAGCCTTAACAGGGGGGATGGCTACACCTTC,CASSLNRGDGYTF